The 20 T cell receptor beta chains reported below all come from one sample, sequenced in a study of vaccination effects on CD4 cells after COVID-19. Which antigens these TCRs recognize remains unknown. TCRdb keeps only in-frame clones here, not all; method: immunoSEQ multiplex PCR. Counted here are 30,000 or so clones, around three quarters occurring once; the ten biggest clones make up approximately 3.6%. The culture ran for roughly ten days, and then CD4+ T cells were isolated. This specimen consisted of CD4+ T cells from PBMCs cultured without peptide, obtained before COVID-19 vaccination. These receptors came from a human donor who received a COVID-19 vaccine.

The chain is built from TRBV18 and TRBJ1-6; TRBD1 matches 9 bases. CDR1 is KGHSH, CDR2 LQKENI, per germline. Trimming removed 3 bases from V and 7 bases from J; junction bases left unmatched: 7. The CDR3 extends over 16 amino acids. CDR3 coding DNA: TGTGCCAGCTCACCGGGAGACAGGGGGGGCAATTCACCCCTCCACTTT. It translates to CASSPGDRGGNSPLHF.

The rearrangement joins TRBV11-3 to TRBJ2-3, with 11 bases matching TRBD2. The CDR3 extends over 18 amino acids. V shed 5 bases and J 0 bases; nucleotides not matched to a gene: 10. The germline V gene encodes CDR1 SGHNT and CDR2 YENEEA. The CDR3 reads CASSPGLAEYTSTDTQYF. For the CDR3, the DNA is TGTGCCAGCAGCCCGGGACTAGCGGAATATACTAGCACAGATACGCAGTATTTT.

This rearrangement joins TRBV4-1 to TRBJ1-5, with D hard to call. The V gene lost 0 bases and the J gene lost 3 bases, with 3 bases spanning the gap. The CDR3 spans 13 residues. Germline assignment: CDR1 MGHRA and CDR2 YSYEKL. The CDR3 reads CASSQDYNQPQHF. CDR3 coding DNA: TGCGCCAGCAGCCAAGATTACAATCAGCCCCAGCATTTT.

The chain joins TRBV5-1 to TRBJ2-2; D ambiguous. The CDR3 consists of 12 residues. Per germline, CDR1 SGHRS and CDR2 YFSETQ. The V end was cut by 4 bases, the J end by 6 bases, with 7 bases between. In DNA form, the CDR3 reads TGCGCCAGCAGCCCAGTCCCCGGGGAGCTGTTTTTT. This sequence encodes CASSPVPGELFF. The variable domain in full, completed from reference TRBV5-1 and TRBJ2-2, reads KAGVTQTPRYLIKTRGQQVTLSCSPISGHRSVSWYQQTPGQGLQFLFEYFSETQRNKGNFPGRFSGRQFSNSRSEMNVSTLELGDSALYLCASSPVPGELFFGEGSRLTVL.

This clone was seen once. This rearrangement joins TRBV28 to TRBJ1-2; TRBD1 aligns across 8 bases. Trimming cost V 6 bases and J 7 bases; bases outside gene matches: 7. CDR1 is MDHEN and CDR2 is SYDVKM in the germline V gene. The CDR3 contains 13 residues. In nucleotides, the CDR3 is TGTGCCAGCAGCCGTAACAGGGGGACTGGCTACACCTTC. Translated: CASSRNRGTGYTF.

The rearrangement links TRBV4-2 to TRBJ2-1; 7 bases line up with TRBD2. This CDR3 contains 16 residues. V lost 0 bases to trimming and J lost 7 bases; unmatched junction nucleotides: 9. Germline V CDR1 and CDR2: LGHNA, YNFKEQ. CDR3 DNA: TGTGCCAGCAGCCAAGAAATAGGGCGCGGGGGTAATGAGCAGTTCTTC. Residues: CASSQEIGRGGNEQFF.

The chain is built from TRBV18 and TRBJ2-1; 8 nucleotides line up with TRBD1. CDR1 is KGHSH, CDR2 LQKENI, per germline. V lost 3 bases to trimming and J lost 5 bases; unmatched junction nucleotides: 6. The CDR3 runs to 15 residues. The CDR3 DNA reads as TGTGCCAGCTCACCTCAGGGGGCTTTAGACAATGAGCAGTTCTTC. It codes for CASSPQGALDNEQFF.

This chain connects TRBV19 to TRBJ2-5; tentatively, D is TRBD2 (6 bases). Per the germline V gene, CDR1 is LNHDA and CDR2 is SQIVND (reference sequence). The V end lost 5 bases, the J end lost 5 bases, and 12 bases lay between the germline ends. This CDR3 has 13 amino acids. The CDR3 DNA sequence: TGTGCCAGTAGTCCCAGACTAGACGAGACCCAGTACTTC. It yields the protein CASSPRLDETQYF.

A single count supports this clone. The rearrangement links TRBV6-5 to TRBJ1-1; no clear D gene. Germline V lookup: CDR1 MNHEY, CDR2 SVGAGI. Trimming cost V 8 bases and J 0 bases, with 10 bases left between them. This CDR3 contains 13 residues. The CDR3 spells CASWPGLNTEAFF. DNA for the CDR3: TGTGCCAGCTGGCCGGGGTTGAACACTGAAGCTTTCTTT.

The CDR3 DNA follows: TGTGCCAGTAGTCTGAGGAACACTGAAGCTTTCTTT. Protein sequence: CASSLRNTEAFF. This chain joins TRBV19 and TRBJ1-1; the D is unclear. V was clipped by 5 bases and J by 1 base, with 5 bases between them. This CDR3 comprises 12 residues. Germline lookup yields CDR1 LNHDA and CDR2 SQIVND (reference sequence).

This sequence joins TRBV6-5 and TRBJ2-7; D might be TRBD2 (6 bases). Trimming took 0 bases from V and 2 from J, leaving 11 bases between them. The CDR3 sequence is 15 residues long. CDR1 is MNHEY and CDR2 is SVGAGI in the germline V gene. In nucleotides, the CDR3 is TGTGCCAGCAGTTACTCGGGGGGACGGCCCTACGAGCAGTACTTC. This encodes CASSYSGGRPYEQYF.

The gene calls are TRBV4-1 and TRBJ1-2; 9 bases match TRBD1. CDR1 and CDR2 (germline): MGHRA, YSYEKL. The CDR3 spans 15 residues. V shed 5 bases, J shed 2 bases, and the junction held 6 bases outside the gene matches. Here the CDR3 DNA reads TGCGCCAGCAGCTCCCCGGGACAGGGAAACTATGGCTACACCTTC. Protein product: CASSSPGQGNYGYTF.

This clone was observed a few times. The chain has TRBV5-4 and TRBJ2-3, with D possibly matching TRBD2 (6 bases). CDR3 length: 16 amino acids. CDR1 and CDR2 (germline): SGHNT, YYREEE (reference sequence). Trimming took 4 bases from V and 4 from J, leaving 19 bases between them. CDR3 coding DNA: TGTGCCAGCAGCAGTACCGGGACTGAGGTGGCAGATACGCAGTATTTT. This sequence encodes CASSSTGTEVADTQYF.

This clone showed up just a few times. CDR3 sequence: CASSYGTAEGGKAFF. For the CDR3, the DNA is TGTGCCAGCAGCTACGGGACGGCTGAGGGCGGGAAAGCTTTCTTT. The rearrangement joins TRBV3-1 (or the pseudogene TRBV3-2) to TRBJ1-1; D might be TRBD1 (5 bases). This CDR3 comprises 15 residues. Deletions cut 5 bases from V and 9 bases from J, with 22 bases between. From germline, CDR1 is LGHDT and CDR2 YNNKEL (reference sequence).

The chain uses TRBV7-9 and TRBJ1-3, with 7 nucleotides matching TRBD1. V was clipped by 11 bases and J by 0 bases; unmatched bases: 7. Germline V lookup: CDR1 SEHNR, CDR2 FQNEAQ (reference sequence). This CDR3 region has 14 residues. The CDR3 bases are TGTGCCTTGGGACAGCCGAGCTCTGGAAACACCATATATTTT. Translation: CALGQPSSGNTIYF.

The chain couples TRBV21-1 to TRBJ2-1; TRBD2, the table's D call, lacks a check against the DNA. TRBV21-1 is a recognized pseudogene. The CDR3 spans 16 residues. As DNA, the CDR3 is TGTGCCAGCAGCAAAGCGGAGGCGAGCTCCTACAATGAGCAGTTCTTC. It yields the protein CASSKAEASSYNEQFF.

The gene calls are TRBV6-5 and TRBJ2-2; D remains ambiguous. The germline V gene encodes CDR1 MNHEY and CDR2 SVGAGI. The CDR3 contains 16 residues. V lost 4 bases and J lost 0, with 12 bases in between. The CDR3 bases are TGTGCCAGCAGTTTTCTGAGGAAAACGAACACCGGGGAGCTGTTTTTT. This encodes CASSFLRKTNTGELFF.

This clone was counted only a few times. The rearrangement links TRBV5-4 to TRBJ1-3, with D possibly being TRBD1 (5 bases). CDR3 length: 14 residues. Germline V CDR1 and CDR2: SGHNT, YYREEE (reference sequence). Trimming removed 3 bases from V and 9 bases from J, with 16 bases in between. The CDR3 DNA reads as TGTGCCAGCAGCTGGGGGGGAGACTTTGGCACCATATATTTT. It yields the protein CASSWGGDFGTIYF.

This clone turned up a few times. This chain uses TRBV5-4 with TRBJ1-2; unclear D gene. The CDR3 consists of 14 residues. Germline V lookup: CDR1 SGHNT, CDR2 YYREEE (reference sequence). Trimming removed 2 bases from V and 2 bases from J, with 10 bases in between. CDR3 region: CASSLWGGNYGYTF. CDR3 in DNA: TGTGCCAGCAGCTTATGGGGAGGGAACTATGGCTACACCTTC.

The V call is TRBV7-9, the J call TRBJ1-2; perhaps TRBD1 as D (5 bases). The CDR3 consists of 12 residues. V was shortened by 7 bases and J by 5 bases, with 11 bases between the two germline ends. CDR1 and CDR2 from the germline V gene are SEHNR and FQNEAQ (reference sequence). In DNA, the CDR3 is TGTGCCAGCACACGGGGGACTTATGGCTACACCTTC. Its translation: CASTRGTYGYTF. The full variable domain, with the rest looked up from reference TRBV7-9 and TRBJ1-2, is DTGVSQNPRHKITKRGQNVTFRCDPISEHNRLYWYRQTLGQGPEFLTYFQNEAQLEKSRLLSDRFSAERPKGSFSTLEIQRTEQGDSAMYLCASTRGTYGYTFGSGTRLTVV.